This TCR beta chain stems from a study of a mutant IDH1 vaccine in newly diagnosed glioma. Whole-study context: Treated patients, 62.5% male and roughly 40% female, averaged 40.4 years of age. Patients' prior therapy spanned radiotherapy, temozolomide, or both; most underwent both.

With 3 bases removed from V and 1 base from J, the gap between germline ends came to 12 bases. Germline assignment: CDR1 SGHVS and CDR2 FNYEAQ. The CDR3 length is 15 residues. Libraries were prepared by immunoSEQ multiplex PCR; TCRdb keeps only in-frame clonotypes and omits some of them. This sample yields 35,000 to 40,000 clones, of which about 73% are seen a single time; less than 9.5% belongs to the top ten. Described time point: baseline, week 1 (first vaccination visit). Treatment given: pre-vaccination baseline after standard-of-care therapy. This material consisted of PBMCs, taken from a glioma patient treated with radiotherapy, temozolomide or both. This clonotype was sampled from a man aged 40-49 years with glioma. Some clones in this sample may be carry-over from other donors' samples. This chain connects TRBV7-6 to TRBJ1-1; D ambiguous. CDR3 loop: CASSFSAETNTEAFF. CDR3 nucleotides: TGTGCCAGCAGCTTTTCTGCAGAGACGAACACTGAAGCTTTCTTT.